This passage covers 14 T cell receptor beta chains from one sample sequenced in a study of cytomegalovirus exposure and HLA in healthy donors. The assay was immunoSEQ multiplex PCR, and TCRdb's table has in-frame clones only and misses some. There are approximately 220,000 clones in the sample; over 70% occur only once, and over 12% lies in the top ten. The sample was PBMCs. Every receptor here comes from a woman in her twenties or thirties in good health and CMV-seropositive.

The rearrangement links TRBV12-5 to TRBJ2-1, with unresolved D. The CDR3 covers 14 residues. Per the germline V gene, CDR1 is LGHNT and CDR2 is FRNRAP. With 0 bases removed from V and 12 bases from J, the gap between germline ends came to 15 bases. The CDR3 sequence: CASGLVVGGVGQFF. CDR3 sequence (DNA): TGTGCTAGTGGTTTGGTCGTGGGCGGAGTGGGGCAGTTCTTC. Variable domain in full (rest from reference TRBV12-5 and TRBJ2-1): DARVTQTPRHKVTEMGQEVTMRCQPILGHNTVFWYRQTMMQGLELLAYFRNRAPLDDSGMPKDRFSAEMPDATLATLKIQPSEPRDSAVYFCASGLVVGGVGQFFGPGTRLTVL.

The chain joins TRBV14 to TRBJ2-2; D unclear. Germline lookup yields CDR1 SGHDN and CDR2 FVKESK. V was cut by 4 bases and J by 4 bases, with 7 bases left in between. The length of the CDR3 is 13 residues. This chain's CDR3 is CASSPVGTGELFF. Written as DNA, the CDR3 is TGTGCCAGCAGCCCAGTGGGCACCGGGGAGCTGTTTTTT.

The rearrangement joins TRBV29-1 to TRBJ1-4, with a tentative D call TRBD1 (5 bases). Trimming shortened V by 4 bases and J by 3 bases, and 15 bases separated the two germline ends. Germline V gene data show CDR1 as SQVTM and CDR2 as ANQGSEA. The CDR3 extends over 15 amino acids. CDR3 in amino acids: CSVAQGGVSNEKLFF. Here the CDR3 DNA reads TGCAGCGTTGCCCAGGGAGGAGTATCTAATGAAAAACTGTTTTTT.

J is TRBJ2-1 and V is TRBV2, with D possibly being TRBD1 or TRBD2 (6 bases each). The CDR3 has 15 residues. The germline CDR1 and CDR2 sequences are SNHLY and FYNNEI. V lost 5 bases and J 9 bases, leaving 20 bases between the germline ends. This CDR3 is CASSQRASADSEQFF. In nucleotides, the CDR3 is TGTGCCAGCAGTCAGAGGGCTAGCGCGGACAGTGAGCAGTTCTTC.

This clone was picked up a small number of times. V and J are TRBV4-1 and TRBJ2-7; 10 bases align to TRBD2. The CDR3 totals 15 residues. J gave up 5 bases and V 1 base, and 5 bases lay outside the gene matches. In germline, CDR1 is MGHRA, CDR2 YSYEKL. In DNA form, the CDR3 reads TGCGCCAGCAGCCAAGGAGCGGGAGGGGGGCACGAGCAGTACTTC. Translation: CASSQGAGGGHEQYF.

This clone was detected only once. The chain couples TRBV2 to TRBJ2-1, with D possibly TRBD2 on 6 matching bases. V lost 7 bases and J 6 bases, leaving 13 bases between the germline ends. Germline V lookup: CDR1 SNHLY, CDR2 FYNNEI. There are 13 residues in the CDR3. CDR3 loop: CASTQSGSNEQFF. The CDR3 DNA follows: TGTGCCAGCACCCAATCCGGGAGCAATGAGCAGTTCTTC.

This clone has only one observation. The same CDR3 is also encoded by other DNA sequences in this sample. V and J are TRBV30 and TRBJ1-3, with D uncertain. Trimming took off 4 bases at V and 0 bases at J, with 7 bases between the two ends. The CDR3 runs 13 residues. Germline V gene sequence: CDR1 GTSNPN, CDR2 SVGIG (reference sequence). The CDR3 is CAWNRGSGNTIYF. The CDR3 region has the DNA TGTGCCTGGAACCGTGGCTCTGGAAACACCATATATTTT.

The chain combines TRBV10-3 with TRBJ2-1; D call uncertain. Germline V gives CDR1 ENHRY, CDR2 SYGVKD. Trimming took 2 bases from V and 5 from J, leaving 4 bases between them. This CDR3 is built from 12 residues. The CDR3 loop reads CAISETNNEQFF. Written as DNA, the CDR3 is TGTGCCATCAGTGAGACTAACAATGAGCAGTTCTTC.

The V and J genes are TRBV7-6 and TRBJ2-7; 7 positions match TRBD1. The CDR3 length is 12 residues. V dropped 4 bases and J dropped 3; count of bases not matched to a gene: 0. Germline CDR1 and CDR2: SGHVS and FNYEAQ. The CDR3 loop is CASSWDSYEQYF. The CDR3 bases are TGTGCCAGCAGCTGGGACAGCTACGAGCAGTACTTC.

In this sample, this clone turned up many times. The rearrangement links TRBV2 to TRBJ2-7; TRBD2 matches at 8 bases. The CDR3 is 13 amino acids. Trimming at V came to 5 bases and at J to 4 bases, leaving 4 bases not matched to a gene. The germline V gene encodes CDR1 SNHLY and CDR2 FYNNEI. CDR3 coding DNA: TGTGCCAGCAGTAGGGCTAGCGGGTACGAGCAGTACTTC. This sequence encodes CASSRASGYEQYF.

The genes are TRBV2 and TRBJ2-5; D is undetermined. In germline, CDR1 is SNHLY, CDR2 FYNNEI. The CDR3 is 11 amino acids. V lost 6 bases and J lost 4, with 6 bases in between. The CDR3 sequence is CASSQGETQYF. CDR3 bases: TGTGCCAGCAGCCAAGGAGAGACCCAGTACTTC.

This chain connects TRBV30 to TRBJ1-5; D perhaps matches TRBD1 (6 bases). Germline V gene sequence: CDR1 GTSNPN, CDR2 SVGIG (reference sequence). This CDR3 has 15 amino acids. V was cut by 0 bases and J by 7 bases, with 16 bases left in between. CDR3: CAWSVGAGDRQPQHF. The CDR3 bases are TGTGCCTGGAGTGTAGGGGCAGGGGATCGCCAGCCCCAGCATTTT.

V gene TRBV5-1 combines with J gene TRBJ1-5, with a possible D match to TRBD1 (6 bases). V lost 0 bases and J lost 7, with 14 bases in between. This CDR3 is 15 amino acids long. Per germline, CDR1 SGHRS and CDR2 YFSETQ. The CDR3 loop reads CASSLAGRGQQPQHF. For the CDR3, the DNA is TGCGCCAGCAGCTTGGCGGGCAGGGGCCAACAGCCCCAGCATTTT.

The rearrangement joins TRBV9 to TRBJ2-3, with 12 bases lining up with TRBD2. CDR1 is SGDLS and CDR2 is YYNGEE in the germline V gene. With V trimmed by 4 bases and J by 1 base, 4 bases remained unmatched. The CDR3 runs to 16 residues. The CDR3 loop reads CASSPLAGGRTDTQYF. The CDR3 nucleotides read TGTGCCAGCAGCCCACTAGCGGGGGGACGCACAGATACGCAGTATTTT.